Described below is a single TCR beta chain sequence and its context. Its matching antigen is unknown. The table came from immunoSEQ multiplex PCR; TCRdb's copy has only in-frame clones and leaves some out. The table has 84,000 or so clones, over 85% seen once; the top ten hold approximately 11%. The data were obtained in a study of OX40 agonist ivuxolimab in advanced cancers. The junction had 7 bases not matched to a gene; V was cut back by 5 bases and J by 4 bases. The V gene's germline CDR1 is LNHDA and CDR2 SQIVND (reference sequence). This CDR3 region has 15 residues. General study findings and limits: Among the lowest levels of clonal expansion were found in partial responders at 0.1-3.0 mg/kg.

The rearrangement joins TRBV19 to TRBJ2-3; the match to TRBD2 covers 9 bases. The clonotype was recovered from an adult with an advanced solid tumor such as melanoma, head and neck, liver or kidney cancer. This material consisted of CD4+ or CD8+ T cells sorted from blood, taken in a trial of the OX40 agonist ivuxolimab. CDR3 sequence (DNA): TGTGCCAGTAGTTTTAAGCGGGAGGTGGCAGATACGCAGTATTTT. This sequence encodes CASSFKREVADTQYF. Drawing the rest from reference TRBV19 and TRBJ2-3, the complete variable domain is DGGITQSPKYLFRKEGQNVTLSCEQNLNHDAMYWYRQDPGQGLRLIYYSQIVNDFQKGDIAEGYSVSREKKESFPLTVTSAQKNPTAFYLCASSFKREVADTQYFGPGTRLTVL.